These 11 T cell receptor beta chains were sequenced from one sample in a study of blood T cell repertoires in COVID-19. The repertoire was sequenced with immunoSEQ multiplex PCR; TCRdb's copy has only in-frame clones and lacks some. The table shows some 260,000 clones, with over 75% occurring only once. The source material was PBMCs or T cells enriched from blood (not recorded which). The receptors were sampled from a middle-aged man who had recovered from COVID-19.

This CDR3 is CASSLDIGRGLDEQFF. CDR3 in DNA: TGTGCCAGCAGCTTAGATATCGGCAGGGGTTTGGATGAGCAGTTCTTC. The chain recombines TRBV11-3 with TRBJ2-1; D perhaps matches TRBD1 (6 bases). Germline V gene sequence: CDR1 SGHNT, CDR2 YENEEA. The CDR3 is 16 amino acids. Between the trimmed V and J ends, which lost 0 bases and 8 bases, there was a span of 17 bases.

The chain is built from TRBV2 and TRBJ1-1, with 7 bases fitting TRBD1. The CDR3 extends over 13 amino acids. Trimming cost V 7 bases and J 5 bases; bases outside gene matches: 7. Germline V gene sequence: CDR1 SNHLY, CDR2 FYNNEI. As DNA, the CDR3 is TGTGCCAGCAAGCTAGGGACAGTAACTGAAGCTTTCTTT. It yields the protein CASKLGTVTEAFF.

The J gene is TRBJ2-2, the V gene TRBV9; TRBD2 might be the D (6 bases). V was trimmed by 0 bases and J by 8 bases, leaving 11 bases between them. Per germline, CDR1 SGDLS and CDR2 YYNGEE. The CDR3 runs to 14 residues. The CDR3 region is CASSVGTSGGELFF. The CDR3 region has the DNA TGTGCCAGCAGCGTAGGGACAAGCGGGGGGGAGCTGTTTTTT. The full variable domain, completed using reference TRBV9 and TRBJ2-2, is DSGVTQTPKHLITATGQRVTLRCSPRSGDLSVYWYQQSLDQGLQFLIQYYNGEERAKGNILERFSAQQFPDLHSELNLSSLELGDSALYFCASSVGTSGGELFFGEGSRLTVL.

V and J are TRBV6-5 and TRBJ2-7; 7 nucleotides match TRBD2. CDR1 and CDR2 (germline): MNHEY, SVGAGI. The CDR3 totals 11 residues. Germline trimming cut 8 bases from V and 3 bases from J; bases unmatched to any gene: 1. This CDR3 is CASGGGYEQYF. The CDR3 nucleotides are TGTGCCAGCGGGGGGGGCTACGAGCAGTACTTC.

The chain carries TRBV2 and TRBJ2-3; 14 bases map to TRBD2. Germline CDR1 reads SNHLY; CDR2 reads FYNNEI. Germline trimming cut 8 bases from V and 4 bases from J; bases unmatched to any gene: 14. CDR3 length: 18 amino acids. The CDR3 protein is CASGGGTSGGPLPDTQYF. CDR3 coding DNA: TGTGCCAGCGGGGGAGGGACTAGCGGGGGTCCTCTCCCAGATACGCAGTATTTT.

DNA for the CDR3: TGTGCCAGCAGTGGGACTAGCCGACCCGCCTTGTACGAGCAGTACTTC. Its translation is CASSGTSRPALYEQYF. The rearrangement links TRBV2 to TRBJ2-7, with 8 bases identical to TRBD2. This CDR3 contains 16 residues. The ends lost 4 bases at V and 4 bases at J; junction bases unmatched: 12. From germline, CDR1 is SNHLY and CDR2 FYNNEI.

CDR3 bases: TGTGCCAGCAGTCCCGCTAGCAACTCCTACAATGAGCAGTTCTTC. Translation gives CASSPASNSYNEQFF. The chain joins TRBV27 to TRBJ2-1, with a weak D call TRBD2 (5 bases). The germline V gene encodes CDR1 MNHEY and CDR2 SMNVEV (reference sequence). The CDR3 covers 15 residues. Deletions cut 5 bases from V and 0 bases from J, with 11 bases between.

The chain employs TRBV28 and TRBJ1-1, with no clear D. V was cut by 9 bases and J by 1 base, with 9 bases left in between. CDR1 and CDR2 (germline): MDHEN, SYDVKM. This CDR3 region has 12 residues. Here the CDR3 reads CASLTQNTEAFF. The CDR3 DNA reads TGTGCCAGTCTGACACAGAACACTGAAGCTTTCTTT.

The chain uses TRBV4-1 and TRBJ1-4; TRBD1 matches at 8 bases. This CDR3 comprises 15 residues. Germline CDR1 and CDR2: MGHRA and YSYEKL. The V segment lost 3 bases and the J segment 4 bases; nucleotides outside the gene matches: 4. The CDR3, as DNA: TGCGCCAGCAGCCAGGAAGGGACAGGTAATGAAAAACTGTTTTTT. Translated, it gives CASSQEGTGNEKLFF.

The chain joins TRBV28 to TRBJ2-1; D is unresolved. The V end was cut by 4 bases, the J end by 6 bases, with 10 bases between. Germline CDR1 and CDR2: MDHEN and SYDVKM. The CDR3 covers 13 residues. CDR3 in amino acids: CASSSPPLNEQFF. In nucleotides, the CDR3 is TGTGCCAGCAGTTCTCCCCCTCTCAATGAGCAGTTCTTC. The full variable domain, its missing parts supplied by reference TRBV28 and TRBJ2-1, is DVKVTQSSRYLVKRTGEKVFLECVQDMDHENMFWYRQDPGLGLRLIYFSYDVKMKEKGDIPEGYSVSREKKERFSLILESASTNQTSMYLCASSSPPLNEQFFGPGTRLTVL.

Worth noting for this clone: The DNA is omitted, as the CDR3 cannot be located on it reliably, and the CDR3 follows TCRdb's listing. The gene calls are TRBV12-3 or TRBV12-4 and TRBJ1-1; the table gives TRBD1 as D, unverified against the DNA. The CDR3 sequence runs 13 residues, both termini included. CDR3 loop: CASSFLAGTEAFF.